What follows is one T cell receptor beta chain and its context. What it binds is not known. The data were obtained in a study of vaccination effects on CD4 cells after COVID-19. Data came from immunoSEQ multiplex PCR; TCRdb stores just in-frame clones and leaves some out. This sample has 25,000 to 30,000 clones; nearly 80% occur once, and the top ten carry around 6.9%. After expansion with viral peptide pools in the ViraFEST assay, antigen-specific CD4+ T cells were sequenced. Upon completion of 10 to 11 days in culture, CD4+ T cells were isolated. Each participant received a vaccine that was either BNT162b2 or mRNA-1273, given as two doses. The source is a human donor who received a COVID-19 vaccine. Some clones in this sample may be carry-over from other donors' samples. The material sequenced was CD4+ T cells from PBMCs cultured with SARS-CoV-2 spike peptides, taken after COVID-19 vaccination.

The CDR3 DNA reads TGCGCCAGCAGCTCGGGACAGGGGGCATACGAGCAGTACGTC. It translates to CASSSGQGAYEQYV. V and J are TRBV5-1 and TRBJ2-7; TRBD1 matches 12 bases. V dropped 3 bases and J dropped 4; count of bases not matched to a gene: 2. This CDR3 spans 14 amino acids. CDR1 is SGHRS, CDR2 YFSETQ, per germline.